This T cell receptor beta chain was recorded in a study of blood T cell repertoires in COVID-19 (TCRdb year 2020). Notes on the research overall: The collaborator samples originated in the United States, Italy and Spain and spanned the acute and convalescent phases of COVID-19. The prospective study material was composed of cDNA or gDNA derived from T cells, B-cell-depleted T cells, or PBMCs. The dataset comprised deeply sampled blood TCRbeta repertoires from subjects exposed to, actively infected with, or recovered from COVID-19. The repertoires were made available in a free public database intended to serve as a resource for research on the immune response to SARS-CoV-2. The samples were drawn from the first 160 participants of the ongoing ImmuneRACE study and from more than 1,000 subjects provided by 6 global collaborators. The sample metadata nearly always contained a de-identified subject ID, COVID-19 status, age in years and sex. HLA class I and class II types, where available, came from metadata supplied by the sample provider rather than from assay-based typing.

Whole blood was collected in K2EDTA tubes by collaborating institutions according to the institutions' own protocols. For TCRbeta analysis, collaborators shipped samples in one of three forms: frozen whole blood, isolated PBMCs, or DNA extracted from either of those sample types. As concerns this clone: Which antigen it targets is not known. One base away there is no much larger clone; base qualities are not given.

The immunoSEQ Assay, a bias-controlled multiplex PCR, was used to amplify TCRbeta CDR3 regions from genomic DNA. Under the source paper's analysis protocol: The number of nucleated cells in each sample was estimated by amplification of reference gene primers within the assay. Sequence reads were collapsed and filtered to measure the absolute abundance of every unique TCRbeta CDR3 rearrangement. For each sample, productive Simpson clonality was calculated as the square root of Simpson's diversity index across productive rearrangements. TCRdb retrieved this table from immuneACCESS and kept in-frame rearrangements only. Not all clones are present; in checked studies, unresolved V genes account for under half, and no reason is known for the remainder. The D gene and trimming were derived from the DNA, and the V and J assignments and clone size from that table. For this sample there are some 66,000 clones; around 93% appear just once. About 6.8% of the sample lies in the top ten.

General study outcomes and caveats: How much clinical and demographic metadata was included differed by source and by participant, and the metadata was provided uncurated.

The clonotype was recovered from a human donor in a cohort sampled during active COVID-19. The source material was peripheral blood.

CDR3 reads: CASASPYGLNQPQHF. The DNA is as follows: TGTGCCAGCGCGAGTCCTTATGGACTCAATCAGCCCCAGCATTTT. The chain is made from TRBV28 and TRBJ1-5; the D gene remains uncertain. The germline ends are 17 bases apart after V is trimmed by 8 bases and J by 3 bases. From the cysteine through the phenylalanine, the CDR3 covers 15 amino acids. The only DNA kept is the CDR3, 45 bases in frame from the first base. CDR1 MDHEN and CDR2 SYDVKM are derived from the germline V gene.